The 30 T cell receptor beta chains given below trace back to one sample, sequenced in a study of blood T cells in healthy people across ages. PCR was performed a second time for roughly 7 to 11 cycles using a sample-barcoded 5' primer and a J-beta primer mix. MiXCR, run by TCRdb on the 5' RACE reads, gives a single entry per CDR3 protein. The table includes about 1.8 million distinct CDR3 sequences, roughly 50% detected once. The sample taken for sequencing was blood. These receptors originate from a woman in her 40s in good health.

This clonotype showed up just a few times. This chain connects TRBV27 to TRBJ2-1; D gene uncertain. The V gene lost 5 bases and the J gene lost 6 bases, with 17 bases spanning the gap. Germline lookup yields CDR1 MNHEY and CDR2 SMNVEV (reference sequence). CDR3 size: 15 residues. The CDR3 region is CASSIPVVNGNEQFF. The CDR3, as DNA: TGTGCCAGCAGTATCCCGGTCGTTAACGGCAATGAGCAGTTCTTC.

A few counts support this clonotype. The rearrangement links TRBV15 to TRBJ1-2, with D perhaps matching TRBD1 (6 bases). Trimming took 3 bases from V and 4 from J, leaving 12 bases between them. The CDR3 covers 14 residues. CDR1 is LNHNV, CDR2 YYDKDF, per germline (reference sequence). CDR3 region: CATSRGGQSYGYTF. In nucleotides, the CDR3 is TGTGCCACCAGCAGGGGCGGACAGAGCTATGGCTACACCTTC. The full variable domain, with the rest looked up from reference TRBV15 and TRBJ1-2, is DAMVIQNPRYQVTQFGKPVTLSCSQTLNHNVMYWYQQKSSQAPKLLFHYYDKDFNNEADTPDNFQSRRPNTSFCFLDIRSPGLGDTAMYLCATSRGGQSYGYTFGSGTRLTVV.

This clonotype occurred a few times. The chain is built from TRBV4-1 and TRBJ2-1; D uncertain. Germline CDR1 reads MGHRA; CDR2 reads YSYEKL. CDR3 length equals 15 residues. Trimming left V 6 bases short and J 3 bases short, with 15 bases between. The CDR3 sequence: CASSLGPTDYNEQFF. CDR3 coding DNA: TGCGCCAGCAGTCTAGGACCAACGGACTACAATGAGCAGTTCTTC.

This sequence joins TRBV20-1 and TRBJ1-6; perhaps TRBD1 as D (6 bases). The CDR3 has 12 amino acids. The germline V gene encodes CDR1 DFQATT and CDR2 SNEGSKA (reference sequence). Trimming removed 5 bases at V and 9 bases at J, with 11 bases between. CDR3 in amino acids: CSAYRVASPLHF. In DNA, the CDR3 is TGCAGTGCTTACAGGGTTGCTTCACCCCTCCACTTT.

V is TRBV6-6 and J is TRBJ2-2, with 7 bases aligning to TRBD2. There are 13 residues in the CDR3. Trimming removed 0 bases from V and 8 bases from J; junction bases left unmatched: 0. Per the germline V gene, CDR1 is MNHNY and CDR2 is SVGAGI (reference sequence). For the CDR3, the DNA is TGTGCCAGCAGTTACTCTAGCGGGGGGGAGCTGTTTTTT. It specifies CASSYSSGGELFF.

This rearrangement joins TRBV25-1 to TRBJ2-1; D unclear. The DNA end favors TRBJ2-7, so the J call may be wrong. This CDR3 spans 11 amino acids. Germline V gene sequence: CDR1 MGHDK, CDR2 SYGVNS. CDR3 nucleotide sequence: TGTGCCAGCACGATAGACGACGAGCAGTACTTC. Its translation is CASTIDDEQYF.

The V call is TRBV29-1, the J call TRBJ1-1, with D possibly matching TRBD1 (6 bases). V was trimmed by 6 bases and J by 5 bases, leaving 19 bases between them. CDR1 is SQVTM, CDR2 ANQGSEA, per germline. This CDR3 contains 14 residues. CDR3 nucleotides: TGCAGCGTGTCGGAATCAGGGGCACAGACTGAAGCTTTCTTT. Residues: CSVSESGAQTEAFF.

V and J are TRBV12-3 or TRBV12-4 and TRBJ2-5; D call uncertain. V lost 5 bases and J lost 7, with 17 bases in between. The CDR3 consists of 14 residues. CDR3 nucleotides: TGTGCCAGCAGTCCGGCGGCCCAATTAGGGACCCAGTACTTC. It translates to CASSPAAQLGTQYF.

The rearrangement joins TRBV7-8 to TRBJ2-7, with D maybe TRBD2 (5 bases). Germline CDR1 reads SGHVS; CDR2 reads FQNEAQ. V shed 0 bases and J shed 7 bases, with 10 bases lying between them. This CDR3 has 13 residues. The CDR3 here is CASSLAPSGEQYF. CDR3 nucleotides: TGTGCCAGCAGCTTAGCCCCCTCGGGGGAGCAGTACTTC.

This chain connects TRBV6-2 or TRBV6-3 to TRBJ2-3; 9 nucleotides align to TRBD2. J lost 5 bases, V lost 2 bases, and 5 bases had no gene match. This CDR3 contains 15 residues. Germline loops: CDR1 MNHEY, CDR2 SVGEGT. The CDR3: CASSYLSGGKDTQYF. DNA for the CDR3: TGTGCCAGCAGTTACCTGAGCGGGGGGAAAGATACGCAGTATTTT.

This clonotype was counted between two and nine times. V gene TRBV28 combines with J gene TRBJ2-1; 11 nucleotides match TRBD2. Germline trimming cut 4 bases from V and 7 bases from J; bases unmatched to any gene: 6. CDR3 length: 15 residues. From germline, CDR1 is MDHEN and CDR2 SYDVKM. The CDR3 loop is CASSSASGGLNEQFF. CDR3 DNA sequence: TGTGCCAGCAGTTCCGCTAGCGGGGGGCTGAATGAGCAGTTCTTC.

This clonotype was recorded a few times. J is TRBJ2-7 and V is TRBV3-1, with D possibly being TRBD1 (6 bases). Deletions cut 4 bases from V and 5 bases from J, with 15 bases between. Looked up from germline, CDR1 is LGHDT and CDR2 is YNNKEL (reference sequence). There are 14 residues in the CDR3. CDR3 nucleotides: TGTGCCAGCAGCCGAGGGGACATTTTAAACGAGCAGTACTTC. This encodes CASSRGDILNEQYF.

This clonotype was observed once. The chain joins TRBV5-1 to TRBJ2-1; D not certain. Per the germline V gene, CDR1 is SGHRS and CDR2 is YFSETQ. CDR3 length: 15 amino acids. Trimming left V 0 bases short and J 5 bases short, with 12 bases between. CDR3 DNA: TGCGCCAGCAGCTTGGATAGCCACCTAAACAATGAGCAGTTCTTC. Translating it yields CASSLDSHLNNEQFF.

V is TRBV20-1 and J is TRBJ2-3; a possible D gene is TRBD2 (6 bases). Germline lookup yields CDR1 DFQATT and CDR2 SNEGSKA (reference sequence). Trimming stripped 0 bases from V and 2 bases from J, with 12 bases between. This CDR3 spans 15 amino acids. Written as DNA, the CDR3 is TGCAGTGCTAGAGATCTGCGCGGGGTCACAGATACGCAGTATTTT. Its translation is CSARDLRGVTDTQYF.

This clonotype appeared once. The chain combines TRBV5-4 with TRBJ2-1, with 16 bases identical to TRBD2. Germline V gives CDR1 SGHNT, CDR2 YYREEE (reference sequence). Trimming removed 4 bases from V and 7 bases from J; junction bases left unmatched: 14. The CDR3 loop spans 19 amino acids. CDR3 amino acids: CASSAAGTSGGALLNEQFF. The CDR3 nucleotides are TGTGCCAGCAGCGCCGCCGGGACTAGCGGGGGGGCCCTCTTGAATGAGCAGTTCTTC. Drawing the rest from reference TRBV5-4 and TRBJ2-1, the complete variable domain is ETGVTQSPTHLIKTRGQQVTLRCSSQSGHNTVSWYQQALGQGPQFIFQYYREEENGRGNFPPRFSGLQFPNYSSELNVNALELDDSALYLCASSAAGTSGGALLNEQFFGPGTRLTVL.

This clonotype was counted at least ten times. The chain has TRBV20-1 and TRBJ2-1; perhaps TRBD2 as D (6 bases). Germline-derived CDR1 and CDR2 are DFQATT and SNEGSKA (reference sequence). The CDR3 covers 16 residues. V lost 3 bases to trimming and J lost 3 bases, with 18 bases between them. Written as DNA, the CDR3 is TGCAGTGCTAGTGGAAGGGTGGGAGGACTCTACAATGAGCAGTTCTTC. It is translated as CSASGRVGGLYNEQFF.

The chain has TRBV7-2 and TRBJ1-6, with D possibly matching TRBD1 (5 bases). The CDR3 extends over 15 amino acids. Per the germline V gene, CDR1 is SGHTA and CDR2 is FQGNSA. Trimming stripped 0 bases from V and 7 bases from J, with 10 bases between. CDR3 coding DNA: TGTGCCAGCAGCTTAGCGGGACCCCAAAATTCACCCCTCCACTTT. Protein product: CASSLAGPQNSPLHF.

This clonotype was seen a handful of times. The chain links TRBV6-1 to TRBJ2-7, with D perhaps TRBD1 or TRBD2 (5 bases each). The V end was cut by 6 bases, the J end by 7 bases, with 25 bases between. Germline V gene lookup returns CDR1 MNHNS and CDR2 SASEGT. The CDR3 extends over 16 amino acids. The CDR3 spells CASSSLGDVTYNEQYF. As DNA, the CDR3 is TGTGCCAGCAGCTCCTTGGGGGACGTAACCTACAATGAGCAGTACTTC.

This clonotype was seen only a few times. This chain uses TRBV6-5 with TRBJ2-7; D gene ambiguous. Germline loops: CDR1 MNHEY, CDR2 SVGAGI. The CDR3 totals 15 residues. The V end was cut by 6 bases, the J end by 3 bases, with 18 bases between. The CDR3 loop reads CASSPRMVDHYEQYF. The DNA of the CDR3 is TGTGCCAGCAGCCCCCGGATGGTAGACCACTACGAGCAGTACTTC.

This clonotype was observed a few times. The chain is built from TRBV29-1 and TRBJ1-2; 7 positions match TRBD1. V shed 6 bases, J shed 3 bases, and the junction held 7 bases outside the gene matches. The CDR3 loop spans 13 amino acids. CDR1 and CDR2 from the germline V gene are SQVTM and ANQGSEA. The CDR3 DNA reads TGCAGCGTATCCGACAGGGACCACTATGGCTACACCTTC. It translates to CSVSDRDHYGYTF.

The chain links TRBV7-7 to TRBJ2-5; 8 bases fit TRBD2. The closer fit of TRBJ2-7 to the DNA end suggests the J call may be wrong. The CDR3 spans 15 residues. CDR1 is SSHAT and CDR2 is FNYEAQ in the germline V gene (reference sequence). The CDR3 nucleotides are TGTGCCAGCAGCTCCGCCGGGGGGGCTCAAGACGAGCAGTACTTC. Translating gives CASSSAGGAQDEQYF.

The gene calls are TRBV5-6 and TRBJ2-1; TRBD1 matches 11 bases. CDR3 length: 14 residues. Looked up from germline, CDR1 is SGHDT and CDR2 is YYEEEE. The V segment lost 3 bases and the J segment 10 bases; nucleotides outside the gene matches: 6. The CDR3 nucleotides read TGTGCCAGCAGCTCGGGACAGGGGGACCACGAGCAGTTCTTC. Its translation is CASSSGQGDHEQFF.

Only a few counts were recorded for this clonotype. This may come from a read error, since a much larger clone is one base off. This rearrangement joins TRBV13 to TRBJ2-3, with 10 positions matching TRBD2. CDR1 is PRHDT, CDR2 FYEKMQ, per germline (reference sequence). The length of the CDR3 is 15 residues. With 5 bases clipped from V and 1 base from J, the junction kept 3 bases outside the gene matches. CDR3 region: CASSHGTSGTDTQYF. CDR3 in DNA: TGTGCCAGCAGCCACGGGACTAGCGGCACAGATACGCAGTATTTT.

The chain has TRBV15 and TRBJ2-7; TRBD1 matches 10 bases. The J call is in doubt because the DNA end fits TRBJ2-5 better. Looked up from germline, CDR1 is LNHNV and CDR2 is YYDKDF (reference sequence). There are 15 residues in the CDR3. Here the CDR3 DNA reads TGTGCCACCAGCAATGGGACAGGGGCGGAGGGGACCCAGTACTTC. It specifies CATSNGTGAEGTQYF.

The V gene is TRBV7-9, the J gene TRBJ2-5, with D perhaps TRBD2 (6 bases). The J call may be wrong; the DNA end is better matched by TRBJ2-7. This CDR3 is 15 amino acids long. Germline loops: CDR1 SEHNR, CDR2 FQNEAQ (reference sequence). The CDR3, as DNA: TGTGCCAGCAGCTTTACCCCGACTAGGTACTACGAGCAGTACTTC. This encodes CASSFTPTRYYEQYF.

This sequence joins TRBV15 and TRBJ2-7, with D possibly matching TRBD1 (7 bases). Trimming removed 5 bases from V and 0 bases from J, with 14 bases in between. Germline CDR1 reads LNHNV; CDR2 reads YYDKDF (reference sequence). CDR3 length: 15 amino acids. The CDR3 nucleotides are TGTGCCACCAGCGGGGGGACAGCCTTCTCCTACGAGCAGTACTTC. Translation gives CATSGGTAFSYEQYF.

The chain uses TRBV5-5 and TRBJ2-3; 11 bases fit TRBD1. Per germline, CDR1 SGHKS and CDR2 YYEKEE (reference sequence). V was clipped by 0 bases and J by 4 bases; unmatched bases: 4. The CDR3 has 16 residues. In DNA, the CDR3 is TGTGCCAGCAGCTTGGTACCGGGACAGGGGGCAGATACGCAGTATTTT. Protein sequence: CASSLVPGQGADTQYF.

This clonotype occurred a few times. The chain uses TRBV6-6 and TRBJ1-2; TRBD1 matches at 11 bases. The CDR3 loop spans 14 amino acids. With V trimmed by 10 bases and J by 6 bases, 10 bases remained unmatched. Germline CDR1 and CDR2: MNHNY and SVGAGI (reference sequence). The CDR3 is CAINTLGQGDGYTF. In DNA, the CDR3 is TGTGCCATCAACACCCTGGGACAGGGGGATGGCTACACCTTC.

This clonotype was picked up a small number of times. The gene calls are TRBV7-2 and TRBJ2-3; 8 positions agree with TRBD2. Unmatched junction bases numbered 9, after V lost 5 bases and J lost 2 bases. CDR3 length equals 16 residues. Germline CDR1 SGHTA, CDR2 FQGNSA. CDR3 DNA sequence: TGTGCCAGCAGCCGTTGGGGTAGCGGGGACACAGATACGCAGTATTTT. Translated, it gives CASSRWGSGDTDTQYF. Full variable domain (remainder filled in from reference TRBV7-2 and TRBJ2-3): GAGVSQSPSNKVTEKGKDVELRCDPISGHTALYWYRQSLGQGLEFLIYFQGNSAPDKSGLPSDRFSAERTGGSVSTLTIQRTQQEDSAVYLCASSRWGSGDTDTQYFGPGTRLTVL.

The chain combines TRBV10-3 with TRBJ2-5; D gene uncertain. Germline values: CDR1 ENHRY, CDR2 SYGVKD. The CDR3 runs 14 residues. Trimming cost V 4 bases and J 3 bases, with 12 bases left between them. The CDR3 bases are TGTGCCATCAGTGTTTTACGTGGGGAAGAGACCCAGTACTTC. Its protein is CAISVLRGEETQYF.